The 30 T cell receptor beta chains listed next were all sequenced from one sample in a study of CD8+CD57+ T cells in acquired aplastic anemia. Genomic DNA acted as the template from which TCR beta VDJ combination and CDR3 sequence profiling were carried out. From the reads, TCRdb called clonotypes with MiXCR, one entry per CDR3 protein. The table lists approximately 180,000 distinct CDR3 sequences, less than 60% of them singletons. Patients sequenced had flow cytometry evidence of CD8+CD57+ cell expansion. Sequenced sample: sorted CD4+, CD8+, or CD8+CD57+ T cells (not recorded which) from PBMCs. The receptors were sampled from a human donor with aplastic anemia.

This clonotype was seen many times. The chain employs TRBV29-1 and TRBJ2-1; either TRBD1 or TRBD2 may supply D (6 bases each). The V end was cut by 4 bases, the J end by 10 bases, with 14 bases between. The CDR3 extends over 12 amino acids. The germline gives CDR1 SQVTM, CDR2 ANQGSEA. CDR3 sequence: CSVVRGPPEQFF. The CDR3 DNA is TGCAGCGTTGTACGGGGGCCACCCGAGCAGTTCTTC.

On this clonotype: One junction end does not reproduce the germline sequence, and a read error may be involved. The chain has TRBV12-3 or TRBV12-4 and TRBJ2-1; D gene unclear. The CDR3 is 16 amino acids. In DNA, the CDR3 is TGCGCCAGCAGTTGCTCTATGTTAATCTCCTACAATGAGCAGTTCTTC. Protein sequence: CASSCSMLISYNEQFF.

This rearrangement joins TRBV28 to TRBJ1-1, with TRBD1 as a possible D gene (6 bases). V gave up 6 bases and J gave up 1 base, with 12 bases separating them. Germline assignment: CDR1 MDHEN and CDR2 SYDVKM. The CDR3 loop spans 14 amino acids. In DNA, the CDR3 is TGTGCCAGCAGGACCACAGGGTGGAACACTGAAGCTTTCTTT. This encodes CASRTTGWNTEAFF. The entire variable domain, with the rest obtained from reference TRBV28 and TRBJ1-1, is as follows: DVKVTQSSRYLVKRTGEKVFLECVQDMDHENMFWYRQDPGLGLRLIYFSYDVKMKEKGDIPEGYSVSREKKERFSLILESASTNQTSMYLCASRTTGWNTEAFFGQGTRLTVV.

This rearrangement joins TRBV5-8 to TRBJ1-2; no clear D gene. Germline V gene sequence: CDR1 SGHTS, CDR2 YDEGEE. The CDR3 extends over 14 amino acids. Between the trimmed V and J ends, which lost 6 bases and 5 bases, there was a span of 17 bases. CDR3 in amino acids: CASTHDVGDYGYTF. Written as DNA, the CDR3 is TGTGCCAGCACCCACGACGTTGGGGATTATGGCTACACCTTC.

This clonotype was counted only a few times. This chain uses TRBV7-9 with TRBJ2-7, with no clear D. Trimming removed 1 base at V and 5 bases at J, with 6 bases between. The CDR3 consists of 12 residues. Germline CDR1 is SEHNR and CDR2 is FQNEAQ (reference sequence). Here the CDR3 DNA reads TGTGCCAGCAGCTTAGAGGGCAACGAGCAGTACTTC. This gives the protein CASSLEGNEQYF.

This clonotype was observed many times. The V call is TRBV5-6, the J call TRBJ2-7; D perhaps matches TRBD2 (5 bases). The V end lost 5 bases, the J end lost 0 bases, and 12 bases lay between the germline ends. CDR1 SGHDT and CDR2 YYEEEE come from the germline V gene. The CDR3 runs to 14 residues. The CDR3 DNA is TGTGCCAGCAGGGGCCGGGGAAGCTCCTACGAGCAGTACTTC. Encoded protein: CASRGRGSSYEQYF.

On this clonotype: In this CDR3 the conserved last residue, phenylalanine or tryptophan, is missing, so a read error is likely. The rearrangement joins TRBV7-2 to TRBJ2-2, with D possibly matching TRBD2 (6 bases). Trimming took off 3 bases at V and 8 bases at J, with 16 bases between the two ends. Looked up from germline, CDR1 is SGHTA and CDR2 is FQGNSA. This CDR3 is built from 15 residues. CDR3 nucleotides: TGTGCCAGCAGCTTGGTTGGAGGGAAGGGAGGGGAGCTGTTTTCT. Its protein product is CASSLVGGKGGELFS.

This clonotype was observed many times. Here the CDR3 reads CSAARTSGRNEQFF. CDR3 bases: TGCAGTGCAGCCCGGACTAGCGGGAGGAATGAGCAGTTCTTC. V gene TRBV20-1 combines with J gene TRBJ2-1, with 14 bases that match TRBD2. V lost 6 bases and J lost 7; bases outside the gene matches: 5. The CDR3 loop spans 14 amino acids. Looked up from germline, CDR1 is DFQATT and CDR2 is SNEGSKA (reference sequence).

The chain is built from TRBV18 and TRBJ2-3; possible D gene TRBD2, 6 bases. V was shortened by 0 bases and J by 0 bases, with 10 bases between the two germline ends. Germline CDR1 and CDR2: KGHSH and LQKENI. The CDR3 consists of 16 residues. The CDR3 reads CASSPPGGASTDTQYF. DNA for the CDR3: TGTGCCAGCTCACCACCGGGGGGTGCTAGCACAGATACGCAGTATTTT.

This clonotype has a count of ten or more. V and J are TRBV19 and TRBJ1-6, with 11 bases matching TRBD1. Looked up from germline, CDR1 is LNHDA and CDR2 is SQIVND (reference sequence). This CDR3 is 16 amino acids long. With V trimmed by 3 bases and J by 6 bases, 4 bases remained unmatched. CDR3 sequence reads: CASSMGDRGSNSPLHF. The DNA of the CDR3 is TGTGCCAGTAGTATGGGGGACAGGGGGAGTAATTCACCCCTCCACTTT.

This clonotype was counted between two and nine times. The rearrangement uses TRBV12-5 and TRBJ1-1, with D hard to call. This CDR3 region has 14 residues. V lost 2 bases and J 4 bases, leaving 11 bases between the germline ends. Germline CDR1 LGHNT, CDR2 FRNRAP. CDR3 sequence: CASGLTVSGTEAFF. The CDR3 bases are TGTGCTAGTGGTTTGACGGTGTCGGGCACTGAAGCTTTCTTT.

The rearrangement links TRBV10-3 to TRBJ1-2, with D hard to call. The CDR3 is 14 amino acids. Deletions cut 0 bases from V and 7 bases from J, with 12 bases between. Per germline, CDR1 ENHRY and CDR2 SYGVKD. The chain's CDR3 is CAISESTVGLGYTF. For the CDR3, the DNA is TGTGCCATCAGTGAGTCGACGGTGGGTCTTGGCTACACCTTC.

The chain employs TRBV30 and TRBJ1-1, with 7 bases lining up with TRBD1. V lost 6 bases to trimming and J lost 6 bases; unmatched junction nucleotides: 16. Germline loops: CDR1 GTSNPN, CDR2 SVGIG (reference sequence). The CDR3 has 15 amino acids. The CDR3 reads CACPLNRGLWAEAFF. The DNA for the CDR3 is TGTGCCTGTCCCTTAAACAGGGGCCTTTGGGCTGAAGCTTTCTTT.

The V and J genes are TRBV5-1 and TRBJ2-2; 7 nucleotides align to TRBD1. Germline trimming cut 5 bases from V and 6 bases from J; bases unmatched to any gene: 10. CDR3 length equals 15 residues. Germline V gene lookup returns CDR1 SGHRS and CDR2 YFSETQ. The CDR3 DNA sequence: TGCGCCAGCAGAATAAGGACAGGCGGTCCCGGGGAGCTGTTTTTT. It translates to CASRIRTGGPGELFF.

The V and J genes are TRBV2 and TRBJ2-5, with a tentative D call TRBD2 (5 bases). Looked up from germline, CDR1 is SNHLY and CDR2 is FYNNEI. Trimming took off 3 bases at V and 4 bases at J, with 6 bases between the two ends. The CDR3 has 12 amino acids. CDR3 nucleotides: TGTGCCAGCAGTGATGCGGGAGAGACCCAGTACTTC. This gives the protein CASSDAGETQYF.

Many counts were recorded for this clonotype. The chain joins TRBV9 to TRBJ1-4, with 8 bases that match TRBD1. Germline-derived CDR1 and CDR2 are SGDLS and YYNGEE. This CDR3 is built from 15 residues. V lost 4 bases to trimming and J lost 5 bases; unmatched junction nucleotides: 7. CDR3 amino acids: CASSIRQGPNEKLFF. For the CDR3, the DNA is TGTGCCAGCAGCATTCGACAGGGGCCAAATGAAAAACTGTTTTTT. Full variable domain (outside the CDR3, taken from reference TRBV9 and TRBJ1-4): DSGVTQTPKHLITATGQRVTLRCSPRSGDLSVYWYQQSLDQGLQFLIQYYNGEERAKGNILERFSAQQFPDLHSELNLSSLELGDSALYFCASSIRQGPNEKLFFGSGTQLSVL.

This clonotype was seen ten or more times. The genes are TRBV5-1 and TRBJ1-2, with D uncertain. The germline V and J ends were trimmed by 4 bases and 4 bases, with 17 bases remaining between them. Germline V gene sequence: CDR1 SGHRS, CDR2 YFSETQ. The CDR3 is 15 residues long. As DNA, the CDR3 is TGCGCCAGCAGCGGCACGAGCATAGGTGGCTATGGCTACACCTTC. As protein: CASSGTSIGGYGYTF.

This clonotype was seen at least ten times. The J gene is TRBJ2-7, the V gene TRBV6-2 or TRBV6-3, with 9 bases matching TRBD2. This CDR3 spans 17 amino acids. V dropped 3 bases and J dropped 0; count of bases not matched to a gene: 9. CDR1 is MNHEY and CDR2 is SVGEGT in the germline V gene. The CDR3 nucleotides read TGTGCCAGCAGTTATCAGCGGGGGGTCGGCGGCTCCTACGAGCAGTACTTC. This encodes CASSYQRGVGGSYEQYF.

The rearrangement links TRBV9 to TRBJ2-7; TRBD2 matches at 8 bases. Germline V gene sequence: CDR1 SGDLS, CDR2 YYNGEE. V shed 3 bases and J 4 bases; nucleotides not matched to a gene: 3. The CDR3 runs to 13 residues. The CDR3 reads CASSDGTRYEQYF. For the CDR3, the DNA is TGTGCCAGCAGCGACGGGACTAGATACGAGCAGTACTTC. The complete variable domain, with remaining parts taken from reference TRBV9 and TRBJ2-7, reads DSGVTQTPKHLITATGQRVTLRCSPRSGDLSVYWYQQSLDQGLQFLIQYYNGEERAKGNILERFSAQQFPDLHSELNLSSLELGDSALYFCASSDGTRYEQYFGPGTRLTVT.

The table lists this clonotype with a few counts. This chain links TRBV4-3 with TRBJ2-1, with 9 bases matching TRBD2. CDR1 and CDR2 (germline): LGHNA, YSLEER. The CDR3 runs to 16 residues. The ends lost 0 bases at V and 6 bases at J; junction bases unmatched: 6. The DNA of the CDR3 is TGCGCCAGCAGCCAAGATGGGCGGGGGGGCATCAATGAGCAGTTCTTC. Protein sequence: CASSQDGRGGINEQFF.

For this clonotype: The CDR3 ends on some other residue instead of the conserved phenylalanine or tryptophan, so this is likely a read error. This sequence joins TRBV20-1 and TRBJ2-7, with 8 nucleotides matching TRBD2. The CDR3 sequence is 13 residues long. Germline assignment: CDR1 DFQATT and CDR2 SNEGSKA (reference sequence). CDR3: CSAGELADYEQYS. In nucleotides, the CDR3 is TGCAGTGCTGGAGAACTAGCGGACTACGAGCAGTACTCC.

At least ten counts were recorded for this clonotype. The chain combines TRBV10-3 with TRBJ2-5; D is possibly TRBD1 or TRBD2 (5 bases each). The CDR3 is made up of 12 amino acids. V shed 6 bases and J shed 3 bases, with 8 bases lying between them. Germline V CDR1 and CDR2: ENHRY, SYGVKD. CDR3 DNA sequence: TGTGCCATCAGGGGGACGGAAGAGACCCAGTACTTC. Translation: CAIRGTEETQYF.

The chain carries TRBV2 and TRBJ2-4; 7 nucleotides match TRBD2. Per germline, CDR1 SNHLY and CDR2 FYNNEI. This CDR3 is 17 amino acids long. Written as DNA, the CDR3 is TGTGCTTCCATCACGGCCAAGGGTTCTAGCGGCAAAAACATTCAGTACTTC. Translation: CASITAKGSSGKNIQYF.

The gene calls are TRBV27 and TRBJ1-4; TRBD1 might be the D (5 bases). The CDR3 has 13 amino acids. CDR1 and CDR2 from the germline V gene are MNHEY and SMNVEV (reference sequence). The germline V and J ends were trimmed by 6 bases and 8 bases, with 13 bases remaining between them. DNA for the CDR3: TGTGCCAGCAGAGCTCAGGGTGGCGAAAAACTGTTTTTT. Amino acids: CASRAQGGEKLFF.

In this sample, this clonotype turned up many times. The chain joins TRBV24-1 to TRBJ2-1; weak D call: TRBD1 (6 bases). The CDR3 consists of 13 residues. The V and J ends lost 6 bases and 9 bases respectively, with 14 bases between them. CDR1 and CDR2 (germline): KGHDR, SFDVKD. The CDR3 sequence: CATSRGQGTEQFF. The CDR3 bases are TGTGCCACCAGTCGGGGACAAGGGACTGAGCAGTTCTTC.

This clonotype was picked up many times. V and J are TRBV9 and TRBJ2-5; possibly TRBD2 for D (6 bases). CDR1 and CDR2 (germline): SGDLS, YYNGEE. Trimming removed 4 bases from V and 5 bases from J, with 9 bases in between. The CDR3 length is 12 residues. CDR3 in DNA: TGTGCCAGCAGCCCCGCGGGGGAGACCCAGTACTTC. The encoded protein is CASSPAGETQYF.

This clonotype was seen more than once but under ten times. This rearrangement joins TRBV24-1 to TRBJ1-4; D not resolved. Deletions cut 3 bases from V and 10 bases from J, with 14 bases between. From germline, CDR1 is KGHDR and CDR2 SFDVKD. The CDR3 has 14 amino acids. The CDR3 DNA is TGTGCCACCAGTGATCCCCGGTTCACGGGAAAACTGTTTTTT. Residues: CATSDPRFTGKLFF.

The chain employs TRBV7-2 and TRBJ2-5, with 12 bases aligning to TRBD2. This CDR3 contains 13 residues. The germline V gene encodes CDR1 SGHTA and CDR2 FQGNSA. V was clipped by 6 bases and J by 4 bases; unmatched bases: 0. The CDR3, as DNA: TGTGCCAGCAGACTAGCGGGGGGAGAGACCCAGTACTTC. Translating gives CASRLAGGETQYF.

This sequence joins TRBV29-1 and TRBJ1-2; tentative D call: TRBD1 (6 bases). This CDR3 has 13 amino acids. Trimming removed 0 bases at V and 4 bases at J, with 9 bases between. CDR1 is SQVTM and CDR2 is ANQGSEA in the germline V gene. The CDR3 region is CSVEEETGYGYTF. CDR3 DNA: TGCAGCGTTGAAGAGGAGACAGGCTATGGCTACACCTTC.

This clonotype showed up many times. Being one base from a much bigger clone, this may be a read error. The CDR3 does not end in the conserved phenylalanine or tryptophan, so this is likely a read error. This sequence joins TRBV2 and TRBJ2-7; 10 nucleotides match TRBD2. Losses at the gene ends were 6 bases for V and 3 bases for J; bases not matched to a gene: 5. This CDR3 has 14 amino acids. Germline V gene lookup returns CDR1 SNHLY and CDR2 FYNNEI. CDR3 residues: CASSEREGHYEQYS. CDR3 coding DNA: TGTGCCAGCAGCGAGCGGGAGGGCCACTACGAGCAGTACTCC.